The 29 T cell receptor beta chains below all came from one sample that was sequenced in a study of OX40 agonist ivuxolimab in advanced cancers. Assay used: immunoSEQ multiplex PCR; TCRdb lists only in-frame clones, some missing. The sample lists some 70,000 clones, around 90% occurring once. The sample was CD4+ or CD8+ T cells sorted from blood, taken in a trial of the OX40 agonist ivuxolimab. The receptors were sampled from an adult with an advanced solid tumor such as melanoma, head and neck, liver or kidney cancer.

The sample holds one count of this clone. The CDR3 loop is CASSLGTGELFF. Here the CDR3 DNA reads TGTGCCAGCAGCCTTGGGACCGGGGAGCTGTTTTTT. J is TRBJ2-2 and V is TRBV25-1; D not resolved. V was clipped by 6 bases and J by 5 bases, with 7 bases between them. Germline V CDR1 and CDR2: MGHDK, SYGVNS. This CDR3 has 12 amino acids.

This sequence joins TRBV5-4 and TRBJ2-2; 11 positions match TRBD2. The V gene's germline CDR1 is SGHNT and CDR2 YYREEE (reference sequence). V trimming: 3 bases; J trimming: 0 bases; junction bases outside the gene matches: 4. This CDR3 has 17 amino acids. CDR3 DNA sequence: TGTGCCAGCAGCTGGGGGACTAGCGGACCGAACACCGGGGAGCTGTTTTTT. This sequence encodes CASSWGTSGPNTGELFF.

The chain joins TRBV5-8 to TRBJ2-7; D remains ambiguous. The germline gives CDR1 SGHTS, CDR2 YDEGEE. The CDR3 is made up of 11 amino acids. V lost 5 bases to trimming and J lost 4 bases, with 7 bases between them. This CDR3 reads CASRRAYEQYF. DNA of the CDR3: TGTGCCAGCAGAAGAGCGTACGAGCAGTACTTC.

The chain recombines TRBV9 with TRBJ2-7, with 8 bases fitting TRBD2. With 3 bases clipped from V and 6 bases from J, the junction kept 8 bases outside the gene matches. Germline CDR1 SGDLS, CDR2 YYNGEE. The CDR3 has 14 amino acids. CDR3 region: CASSGGTSFGEQYF. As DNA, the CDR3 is TGTGCCAGCAGCGGCGGGACTAGTTTTGGCGAGCAGTACTTC.

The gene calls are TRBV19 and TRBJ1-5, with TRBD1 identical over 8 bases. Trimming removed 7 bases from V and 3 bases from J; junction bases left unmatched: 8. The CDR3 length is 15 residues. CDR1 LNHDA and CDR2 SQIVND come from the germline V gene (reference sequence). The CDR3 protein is CASTEDRADNQPQHF. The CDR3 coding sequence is TGTGCCAGTACCGAGGACAGGGCAGACAATCAGCCCCAGCATTTT.

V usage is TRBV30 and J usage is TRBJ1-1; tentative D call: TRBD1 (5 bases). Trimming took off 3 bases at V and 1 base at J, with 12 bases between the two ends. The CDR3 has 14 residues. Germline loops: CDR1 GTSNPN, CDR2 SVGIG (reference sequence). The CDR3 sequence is CAWRFGTPNTEAFF. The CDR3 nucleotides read TGTGCCTGGAGATTTGGGACCCCGAACACTGAAGCTTTCTTT.

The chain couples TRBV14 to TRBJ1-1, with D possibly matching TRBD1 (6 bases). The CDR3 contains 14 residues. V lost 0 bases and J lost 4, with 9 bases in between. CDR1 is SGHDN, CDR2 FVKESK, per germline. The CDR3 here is CASSQDWGLTEAFF. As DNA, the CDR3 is TGTGCCAGCAGCCAAGATTGGGGGCTCACTGAAGCTTTCTTT.

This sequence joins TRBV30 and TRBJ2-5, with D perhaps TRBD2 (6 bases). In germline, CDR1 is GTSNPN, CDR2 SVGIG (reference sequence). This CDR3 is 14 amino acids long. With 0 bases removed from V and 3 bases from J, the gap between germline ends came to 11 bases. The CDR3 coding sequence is TGTGCCTGGAGTGTACTCGCGGGGAAAGAGACCCAGTACTTC. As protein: CAWSVLAGKETQYF.

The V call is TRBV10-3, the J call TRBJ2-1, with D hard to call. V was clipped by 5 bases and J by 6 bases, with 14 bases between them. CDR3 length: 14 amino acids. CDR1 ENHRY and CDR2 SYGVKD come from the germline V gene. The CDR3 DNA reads TGTGCCATCAGTCCGGGCCGAGCTGGCAATGAGCAGTTCTTC. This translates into CAISPGRAGNEQFF.

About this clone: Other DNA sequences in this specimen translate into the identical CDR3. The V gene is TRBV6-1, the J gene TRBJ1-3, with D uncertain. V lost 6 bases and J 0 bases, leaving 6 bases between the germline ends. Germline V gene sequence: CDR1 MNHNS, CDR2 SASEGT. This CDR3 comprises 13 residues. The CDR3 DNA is TGTGCCAGCAGCGGAAGCTCTGGAAACACCATATATTTT. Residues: CASSGSSGNTIYF.

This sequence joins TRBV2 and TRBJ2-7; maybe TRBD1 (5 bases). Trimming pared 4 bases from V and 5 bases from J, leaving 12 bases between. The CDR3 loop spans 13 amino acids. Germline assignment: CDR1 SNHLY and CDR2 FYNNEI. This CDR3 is CASSAGEDNEQYF. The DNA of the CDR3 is TGTGCCAGCAGTGCCGGTGAGGACAACGAGCAGTACTTC.

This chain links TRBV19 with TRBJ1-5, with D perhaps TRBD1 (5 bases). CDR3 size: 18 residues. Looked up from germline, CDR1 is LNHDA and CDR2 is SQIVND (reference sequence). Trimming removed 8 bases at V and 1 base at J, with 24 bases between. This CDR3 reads CASRDHWALGSSNQPQHF. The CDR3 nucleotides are TGTGCCAGTCGGGACCACTGGGCCTTGGGGTCGAGCAATCAGCCCCAGCATTTT.

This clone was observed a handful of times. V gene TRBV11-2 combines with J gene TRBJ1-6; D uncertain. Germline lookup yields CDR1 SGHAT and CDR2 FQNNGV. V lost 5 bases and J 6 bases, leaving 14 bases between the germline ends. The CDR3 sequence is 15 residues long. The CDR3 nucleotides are TGTGCCAGCAGCCAAGACCGGGCCCCTAATTCACCCCTCCACTTT. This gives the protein CASSQDRAPNSPLHF.

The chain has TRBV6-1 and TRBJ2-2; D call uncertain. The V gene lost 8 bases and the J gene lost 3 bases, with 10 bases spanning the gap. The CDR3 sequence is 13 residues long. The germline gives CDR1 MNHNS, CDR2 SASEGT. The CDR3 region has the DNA TGTGCCAGCTCATTGCAGGACACCGGGGAGCTGTTTTTT. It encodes CASSLQDTGELFF.

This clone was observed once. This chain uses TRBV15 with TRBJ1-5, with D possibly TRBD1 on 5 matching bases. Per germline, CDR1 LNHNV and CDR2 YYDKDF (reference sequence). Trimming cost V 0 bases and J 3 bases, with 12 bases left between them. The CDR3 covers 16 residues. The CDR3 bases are TGTGCCACCAGCAGAGATATAGGACAAAACAATCAGCCCCAGCATTTT. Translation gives CATSRDIGQNNQPQHF.

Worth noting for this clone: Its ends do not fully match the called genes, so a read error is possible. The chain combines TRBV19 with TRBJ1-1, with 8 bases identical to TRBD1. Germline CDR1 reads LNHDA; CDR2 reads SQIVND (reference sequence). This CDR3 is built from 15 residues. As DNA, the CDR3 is TGTGCCAGTATGGGGGACAGGAACCAGAACGCTGAAGCTTTCTTT. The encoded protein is CASMGDRNQNAEAFF.

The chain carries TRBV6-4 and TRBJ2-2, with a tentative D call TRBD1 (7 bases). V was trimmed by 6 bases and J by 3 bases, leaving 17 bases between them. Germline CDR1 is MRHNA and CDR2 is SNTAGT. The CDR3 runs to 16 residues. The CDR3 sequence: CASRTYDREDTGELFF. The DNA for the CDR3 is TGTGCCAGCAGGACTTACGACAGGGAGGACACCGGGGAGCTGTTTTTT.

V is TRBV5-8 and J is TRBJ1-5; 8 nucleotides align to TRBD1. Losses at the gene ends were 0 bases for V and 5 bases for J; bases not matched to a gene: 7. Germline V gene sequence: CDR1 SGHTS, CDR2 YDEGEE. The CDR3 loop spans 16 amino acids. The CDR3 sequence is CASSLGLDRVHQPQHF. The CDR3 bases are TGTGCCAGCAGCTTGGGGCTGGACAGGGTTCATCAGCCCCAGCATTTT.

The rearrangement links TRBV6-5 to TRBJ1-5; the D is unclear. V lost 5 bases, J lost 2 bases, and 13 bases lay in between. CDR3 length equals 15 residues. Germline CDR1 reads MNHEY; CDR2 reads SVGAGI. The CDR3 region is CASSAQSSGNQPQHF. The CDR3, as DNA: TGTGCCAGCAGTGCCCAGAGCTCGGGCAATCAGCCCCAGCATTTT.

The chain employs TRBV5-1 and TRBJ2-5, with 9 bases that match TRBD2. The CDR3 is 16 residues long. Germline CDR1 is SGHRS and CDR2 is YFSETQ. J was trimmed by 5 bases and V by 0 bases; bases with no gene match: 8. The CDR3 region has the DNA TGCGCCAGCAGCTTGGAGGGCGGGAGGGTTGTTGAGACCCAGTACTTC. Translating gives CASSLEGGRVVETQYF.

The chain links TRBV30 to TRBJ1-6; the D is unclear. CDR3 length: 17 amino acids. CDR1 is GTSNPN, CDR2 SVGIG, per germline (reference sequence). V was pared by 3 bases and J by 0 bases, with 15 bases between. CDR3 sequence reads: CAWRGIQDFSYNSPLHF. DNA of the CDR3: TGTGCCTGGAGGGGTATTCAGGATTTCTCCTATAATTCACCCCTCCACTTT. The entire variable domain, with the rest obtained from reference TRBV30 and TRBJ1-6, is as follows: SQTIHQWPATLVQPVGSPLSLECTVEGTSNPNLYWYRQAAGRGLQLLFYSVGIGQISSEVPQNLSASRPQDRQFILSSKKLLLSDSGFYLCAWRGIQDFSYNSPLHFGNGTRLTVT.

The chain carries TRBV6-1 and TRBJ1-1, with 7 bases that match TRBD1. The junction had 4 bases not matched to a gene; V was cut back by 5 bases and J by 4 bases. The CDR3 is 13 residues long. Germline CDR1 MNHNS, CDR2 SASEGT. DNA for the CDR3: TGTGCCAGCAGTCCCAGACAGGGCACTGAAGCTTTCTTT. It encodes CASSPRQGTEAFF.

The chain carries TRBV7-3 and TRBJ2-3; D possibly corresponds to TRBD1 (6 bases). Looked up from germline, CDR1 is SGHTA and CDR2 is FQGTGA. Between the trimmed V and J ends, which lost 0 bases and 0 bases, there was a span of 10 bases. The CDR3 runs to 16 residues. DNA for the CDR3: TGTGCCAGCAGCTTAACCAGGGACACGAGCACAGATACGCAGTATTTT. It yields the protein CASSLTRDTSTDTQYF.

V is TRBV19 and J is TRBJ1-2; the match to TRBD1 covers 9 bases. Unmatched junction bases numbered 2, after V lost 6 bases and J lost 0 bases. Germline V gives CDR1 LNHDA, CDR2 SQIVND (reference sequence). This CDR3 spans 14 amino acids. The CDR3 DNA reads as TGTGCCAGTAGGGACAGGGGCGCTAACTATGGCTACACCTTC. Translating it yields CASRDRGANYGYTF.

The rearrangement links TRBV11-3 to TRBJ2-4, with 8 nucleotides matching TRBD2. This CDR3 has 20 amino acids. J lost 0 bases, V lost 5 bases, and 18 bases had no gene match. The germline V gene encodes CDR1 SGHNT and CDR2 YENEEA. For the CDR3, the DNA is TGTGCCAGCAGCCTAGGGTCGGGGGGGCGGAAGAAAATAGCCAAAAACATTCAGTACTTC. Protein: CASSLGSGGRKKIAKNIQYF.

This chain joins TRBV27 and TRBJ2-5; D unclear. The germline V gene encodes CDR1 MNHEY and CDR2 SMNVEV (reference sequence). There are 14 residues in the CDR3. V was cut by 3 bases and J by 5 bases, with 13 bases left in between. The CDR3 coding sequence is TGTGCCAGCAGTTTTAGTCGGGCAGTGGAGACCCAGTACTTC. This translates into CASSFSRAVETQYF.

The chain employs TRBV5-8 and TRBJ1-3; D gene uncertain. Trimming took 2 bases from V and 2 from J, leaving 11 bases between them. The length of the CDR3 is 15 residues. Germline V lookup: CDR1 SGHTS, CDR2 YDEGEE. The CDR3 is CASSFRGIAGNTIYF. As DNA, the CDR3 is TGTGCCAGCAGCTTCCGAGGGATCGCTGGAAACACCATATATTTT.

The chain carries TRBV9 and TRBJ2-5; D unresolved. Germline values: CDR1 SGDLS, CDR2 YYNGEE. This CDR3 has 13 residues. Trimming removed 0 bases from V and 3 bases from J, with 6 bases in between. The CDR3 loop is CASSVAPEETQYF. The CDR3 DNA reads TGTGCCAGCAGCGTAGCTCCCGAAGAGACCCAGTACTTC.

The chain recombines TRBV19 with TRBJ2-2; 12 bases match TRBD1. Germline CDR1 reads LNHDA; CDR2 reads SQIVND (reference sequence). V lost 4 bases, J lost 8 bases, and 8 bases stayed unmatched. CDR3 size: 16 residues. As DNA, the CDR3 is TGTGCCAGTAGTACTGGGACAGGGGGCATTTTGGGGGAGCTGTTTTTT. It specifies CASSTGTGGILGELFF.